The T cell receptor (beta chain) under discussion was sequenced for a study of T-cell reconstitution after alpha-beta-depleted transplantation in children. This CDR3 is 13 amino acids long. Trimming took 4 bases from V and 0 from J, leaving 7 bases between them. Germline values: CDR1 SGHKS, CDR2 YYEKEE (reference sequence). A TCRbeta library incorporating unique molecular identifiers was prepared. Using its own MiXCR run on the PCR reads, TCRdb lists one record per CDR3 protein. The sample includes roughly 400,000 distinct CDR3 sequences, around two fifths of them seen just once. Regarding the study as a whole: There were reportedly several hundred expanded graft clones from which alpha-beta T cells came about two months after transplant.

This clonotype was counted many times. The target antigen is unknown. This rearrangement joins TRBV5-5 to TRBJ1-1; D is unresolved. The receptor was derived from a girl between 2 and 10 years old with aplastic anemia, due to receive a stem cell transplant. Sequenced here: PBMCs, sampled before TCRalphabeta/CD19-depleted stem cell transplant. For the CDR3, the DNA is TGTGCCAGCAGCCCCTTTGTGAACACTGAAGCTTTCTTT. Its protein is CASSPFVNTEAFF.